This T cell receptor beta chain was observed in a study of blood T cell repertoires in COVID-19 (dated by TCRdb to 2018 to 2021). Background on the whole study: Collaborator samples came from the United States, Italy and Spain and covered acute and convalescent phases of COVID-19. The prospective study material was composed of cDNA or gDNA derived from T cells, B-cell-depleted T cells, or PBMCs. Where HLA class I and class II types were available, the types were taken from metadata supplied by the sample provider, not from assay-based typing. Subjects who had been exposed to COVID-19, were actively infected with it, or had recovered from it provided the deeply sampled blood TCRbeta repertoires that made up the dataset. Sample metadata almost always included a de-identified subject ID, COVID-19 status, age in years and sex. The repertoires were released in a freely available public database intended as a resource for research on the immune response to SARS-CoV-2. Samples were obtained from the ongoing ImmuneRACE study (first 160 participants) and from over a thousand subjects provided by 6 global collaborators. The research as a whole found: The quantity of clinical and demographic metadata differed by source and by participant and was supplied without curation.

The collaborating institutions used their own protocols to collect whole blood in K2EDTA tubes. For TCRbeta analysis, collaborators shipped samples as frozen whole blood, isolated PBMCs, or DNA extracted from either of those sample types. The sample holds one count of this clone. The clone's antigen remains unknown. Qualities for individual bases were not recorded, and no much larger clone is one base off. The immunoSEQ Assay, a bias-controlled multiplex PCR, was used to amplify TCRbeta CDR3 regions from genomic DNA. Per the authors' processing: The number of nucleated cells in each sample was estimated by amplification of reference gene primers within the assay. Sequence reads were collapsed and filtered to measure the absolute abundance of every unique TCRbeta CDR3 rearrangement. Productive Simpson clonality was computed per sample as the square root of Simpson's diversity index over productive rearrangements. The table comes from immuneACCESS by way of TCRdb, which keeps in-frame sequences with V and J called. Part of the clones is missing from these tables; in studies checked, under half for an unresolved V gene and the rest for unknown reasons. V and J calls and clone size are copied from that table; D and trimming were computed from the DNA. Here the sample has tens of thousands of clones; around 90% occur a single time. Over 25% of the sample is held by the ten biggest clonotypes.

Sequencing was carried out using peripheral blood. This clonotype originated in a man in his fifties with acute or convalescent COVID-19.

The CDR3 reads CASSLAGLKEQYF. The nucleotide sequence reads TGTGCCAGCAGTTTGGCAGGGTTGAAGGAGCAGTACTTC. This receptor chain uses TRBV27 and TRBJ2-7; the D gene is perhaps TRBD1, from 5 matching bases. Its CDR3 holds 13 amino acids, cysteine through phenylalanine. The CDR3 DNA has 39 bases and is translated from base 1. V was cut back by 3 bases and J by 7 bases, leaving a gap of 13 bases between them. The germline V gene (reference sequence) supplies CDR1 MNHEY and CDR2 SMNVEV.